The source of this T cell receptor (beta chain) is a study of blood T cell repertoires in COVID-19 (dated by TCRdb to 2018 to 2020). Regarding the research as a whole: Samples from collaborators originated in the United States, Italy and Spain and spanned both the acute and convalescent phases of COVID-19. The prospective study material was composed of cDNA or gDNA derived from T cells, B-cell-depleted T cells, or PBMCs. The dataset comprised deeply sampled blood TCRbeta repertoires from subjects exposed to, actively infected with, or recovered from COVID-19. The repertoires were released in a freely available public database meant as a resource for research on the immune response to SARS-CoV-2. Samples came from the ongoing ImmuneRACE study (first 160 participants) plus 1,254 subjects from 6 global collaborators. The sample metadata nearly always contained a de-identified subject ID, COVID-19 status, age in years and sex. Where HLA class I and class II types were available, the types were taken from metadata supplied by the sample provider, not from assay-based typing. The investigation overall reported the following: How much clinical and demographic metadata was included differed by source and by participant, and the metadata was provided uncurated.

In Seattle, one collaborating source enrolled patients while the infection was active and tracked those patients longitudinally over the course of disease. The collaborating institutions used their own protocols to collect whole blood in K2EDTA tubes. For TCRbeta analysis, collaborators shipped samples as frozen whole blood, isolated PBMCs, or DNA extracted from either of those sample types. This clone was counted a few times. The antigen this receptor binds is unknown. Nothing much larger sits one base from this clone, and base qualities are not available. Other DNA sequences in this specimen translate into the identical CDR3. TCRbeta CDR3 regions were amplified from genomic DNA by means of the immunoSEQ Assay, a bias-controlled multiplex PCR. As for the authors' bioinformatics: The number of nucleated cells in each sample was estimated by amplification of reference gene primers within the assay. To quantify the absolute abundance of each unique TCRbeta CDR3 rearrangement, sequence reads were collapsed and filtered. For each sample, productive Simpson clonality was calculated as the square root of Simpson's diversity index across productive rearrangements. Here the immuneACCESS table is served through TCRdb, limited to in-frame sequences with V and J called. Missing clones are a known gap in these copies; in checked studies unresolved V genes cover under half, and the rest lacks a known reason. V, J and clone size were drawn from that table, and D and trimming were deduced from the DNA. The sample contains 200,000 to 250,000 clones, around 83% of them found a single time. Together, the top ten hold about 5% of the sample.

Material for sequencing was peripheral blood. This clonotype was sampled from a woman in her 70s with COVID-19, enrolled during active disease.

The CDR3 loop reads CASSLYSGANVLTF. The DNA sequence is given as TGCGCCAGCAGCTTATACTCTGGGGCCAACGTCCTGACTTTC. The chain is made from TRBV5-1 and TRBJ2-6; too little of a D gene remains to name it. Between the V and J ends, shortened by 2 bases and 0 bases respectively, the junction contains 3 bases. Its CDR3 holds 14 amino acids, cysteine through phenylalanine. The read is trimmed to its CDR3 DNA, 42 bases read in frame from base 1. For CDR1 and CDR2, the germline V gene lists SGHRS and YFSETQ.